This T cell receptor beta chain was obtained from a study of identical twins. Whole-study findings and limits: Abundant beta clonotypes from cord blood had fewer insertions, unlike memory repertoires, which showed none.

The CDR3 loop spans 17 amino acids. The trim removed 3 bases at V and 4 bases at J, leaving 10 bases unmatched. Germline-derived CDR1 and CDR2 are MNHEY and SMNVEV (reference sequence). The donor group consisted entirely of healthy Caucasians. Note on this clonotype: Its specificity is unknown.

TCRdb analysed the 5' RACE reads with MiXCR anew, one entry per CDR3 protein. The table has 200,000 to 300,000 distinct CDR3 sequences, 7% seen once. The same sample was also studied in work on yellow fever vaccine responses in identical twins. From that second work: Twins reportedly showed a vaccine T cell response that seemed partly convergent and partly personalized.

The chain carries TRBV27 and TRBJ2-1; 9 nucleotides agree with TRBD2. The sequencing input was memory (CD45RO+) T cells sorted from blood. This TCR derives from a young woman in good health. The CDR3 region is CASSLRASGKQYNEQFF. CDR3 coding DNA: TGTGCCAGCAGTTTGCGGGCTAGCGGGAAGCAGTACAATGAGCAGTTCTTC.